The rows below give T cell receptor beta chains drawn from one sample of a study of tumor-infiltrating lymphocytes in primary liver carcinoma. MiXCR, applied by TCRdb to the multiplex PCR reads, yields one record per CDR3 protein. The sample includes 150,000 to 200,000 distinct CDR3 sequences, about 61% of them seen just once. What was sequenced was peripheral blood. These receptors were collected from a woman aged 55-75 years with primary liver carcinoma and hepatitis B virus infection. Both conserved end residues are part of each CDR3. The D gene is left open where the match is weak. The listing skips clone size in some rows; elsewhere it reads once, few, many or a size class.

size: many
V: TRBV30
D: NA
J: TRBJ1-2
DNA: TGTGCCTGGAGACGGACCGGTTTCTATGGCTACACCTTC
CDR3: CAWRRTGFYGYTF

size: many
V: TRBV5-4
D: TRBD2
J: TRBJ2-6
DNA: TGTGCCAGCACCAGCGGGAGGTTAGCCAACGTCCTGACTTTC
CDR3: CASTSGRLANVLTF

size: NA
V: TRBV6-6
D: TRBD1
J: TRBJ2-7
DNA: TGTGCCGGCAGCTCAACAGGGGGAGTCTACGAGCAGTACTTC
CDR3: CAGSSTGGVYEQYF

size: NA
V: TRBV11-2
D: NA
J: TRBJ2-2
DNA: TGTGCCAGCAGCTTTAATAGGGTTAGTGTGAACACCGGGGAGCTGTTTTTT
CDR3: CASSFNRVSVNTGELFF

size: many
V: TRBV11-2
D: NA
J: TRBJ2-7
DNA: TGTGCCAGCAGCTTCGGTCGGGGCTACGAGCAGTACTTC
CDR3: CASSFGRGYEQYF

size: few
V: TRBV11-3
D: TRBD1
J: TRBJ2-7
DNA: TGTGCCAGTAGCCCCGGGACAGGGGGCAACTGTGAGCAGTACTTC
CDR3: CASSPGTGGNCEQYF

size: few
V: TRBV6-6
D: NA
J: TRBJ2-5
DNA: TGTGCCAGCAGATCTTGGACAAACCAGCTCGCACGTGGGGAGACCCAGTACTTC
CDR3: CASRSWTNQLARGETQYF

size: NA
V: TRBV5-6
D: NA
J: TRBJ2-1
DNA: TGTGCCAGCAGCCAGGAGGGGGAGAGCTCCTACAATGAGCAGTTCTTC
CDR3: CASSQEGESSYNEQFF

size: many
V: TRBV6-2/TRBV6-3
D: TRBD2
J: TRBJ2-2
DNA: TGTGCCAGCAGTTCGTGGGAGGGCCGTACCGGGGAGCTGTTTTTT
CDR3: CASSSWEGRTGELFF

size: once
V: TRBV28
D: NA
J: TRBJ1-1
DNA: TGTGCCAGCAGTTCGGCCGGGTATACGTCAAGGAGTGATGCTTTCTTT
CDR3: CASSSAGYTSRSDAFF

size: NA
V: TRBV7-9
D: NA
J: TRBJ1-2
DNA: TGTGCCAGCAGCTTAGGGGAAGCTAACTATGGCTACACCTTC
CDR3: CASSLGEANYGYTF

size: NA
V: TRBV28
D: NA
J: TRBJ2-7
DNA: TGTGCCAGCAGTCTTGGGGCTCGCCGCTACGAGCAGTACTTC
CDR3: CASSLGARRYEQYF

size: NA
V: TRBV12-3/TRBV12-4
D: NA
J: TRBJ1-5
DNA: TGTGCCAGCAGTCAACAAATGACAGGCTTAAGTCAGCACCAGCATTTT
CDR3: CASSQQMTGLSQHQHF

size: NA
V: TRBV14
D: TRBD1
J: TRBJ2-7
DNA: TGTGCCAGCAGGACAGGGGGCGATAACTCCAACGAGCAGTACTTC
CDR3: CASRTGGDNSNEQYF

size: NA
V: TRBV28
D: NA
J: TRBJ1-2
DNA: TGTGCCAGCAGTTTAGCGGAGGGCTACTATGGCTACACCTTC
CDR3: CASSLAEGYYGYTF

size: NA
V: TRBV5-1
D: TRBD2
J: TRBJ2-7
DNA: TGCGCCAGCAGCTTGACTAGCGGGAGCAACGAGCAGTACTTC
CDR3: CASSLTSGSNEQYF

size: many
V: TRBV29-1
D: NA
J: TRBJ2-3
DNA: TGCAGCGTTGAAGTTTATCAGGGGACGCAGTATTTT
CDR3: CSVEVYQGTQYF

size: NA
V: TRBV6-4
D: TRBD1
J: TRBJ1-6
DNA: TGTGCCAGCAGTGCAGGGGGCAATTCACCCCTCCACTTT
CDR3: CASSAGGNSPLHF

size: NA
V: TRBV28
D: NA
J: TRBJ1-5
DNA: TGTGCCAGCAGGCCCAGCCACCTCTATCAGGCCCAGCATTTT
CDR3: CASRPSHLYQAQHF

size: few
V: TRBV11-2
D: TRBD2
J: TRBJ2-7
DNA: TGTGTCAGCAGCTACAGCGGGAGGACCTCGGGAAGCGAGCACTACTTC
CDR3: CVSSYSGRTSGSEHYF

size: NA
V: TRBV28
D: TRBD2
J: TRBJ2-1
DNA: TGTACCACTAGGAAAAGTGGGACTAGGGATGAGCAGTTCTTC
CDR3: CTTRKSGTRDEQFF

size: NA
V: TRBV11-2
D: NA
J: TRBJ2-2
DNA: TGTGCCAGCAGCTTATTAGGAGGGTCGAACACCGGGAAGCTGTTTTTT
CDR3: CASSLLGGSNTGKLFF

size: once
V: TRBV29-1
D: NA
J: TRBJ2-7
DNA: TGCAGCGCTGGTCCGGAGGACGACGAGCAGTACTTC
CDR3: CSAGPEDDEQYF

size: NA
V: TRBV11-2
D: TRBD1
J: TRBJ2-7
DNA: TGTGCCAGCAGGCCGATAGGGGGCAAAATGGGCTCCTACGAGCAGTACTTC
CDR3: CASRPIGGKMGSYEQYF

size: NA
V: TRBV30
D: NA
J: TRBJ1-5
DNA: TGTGCCTGGAGCCAAACCCCCGACAGCAGTCCCGGCAATCAGCCCCAGCATTTT
CDR3: CAWSQTPDSSPGNQPQHF

size: NA
V: TRBV11-2
D: NA
J: TRBJ2-5
DNA: TGCGCCAGCAACTTAGGTCGACGGCTGGAGACCCAGTACTTC
CDR3: CASNLGRRLETQYF

size: NA
V: TRBV5-1
D: NA
J: TRBJ2-5
DNA: TGCGCCAGCAGCTTTGGGGTTCAAGAGACCCAGTACTTC
CDR3: CASSFGVQETQYF

size: few
V: TRBV28
D: NA
J: TRBJ1-1
DNA: TGTGCCAGCAGTTTATGGGCGGGTGAAGCTTTCTTT
CDR3: CASSLWAGEAFF

size: NA
V: TRBV5-1
D: NA
J: TRBJ2-7
DNA: TGCGCCAGCAGCCGAAATACCTACGAGCAGTACTTC
CDR3: CASSRNTYEQYF